One and the same sample provided the 14 T cell receptor beta chains below, sequenced in a study of CD8+ T cells in alopecia areata. After isolation, RNA underwent reverse transcription to generate cDNA as the sequencing template. Sequencing was performed with immunoSEQ multiplex PCR; in TCRdb, only in-frame clones are kept and a portion is missing. This table holds 90,000 to 100,000 clones, 35% to 45% found once. Specimen: CD4+ T cells sorted from blood. The receptors were sampled from a human donor with alopecia areata.

This clone has only a few counts. V gene TRBV5-1 combines with J gene TRBJ1-1; D uncertain. With 1 base removed from V and 0 bases from J, the gap between germline ends came to 10 bases. The germline CDR1 and CDR2 sequences are SGHRS and YFSETQ. The CDR3 has 15 amino acids. The CDR3 loop is CASSLRPALNTEAFF. CDR3 coding DNA: TGCGCCAGCAGCTTGCGGCCAGCCTTGAACACTGAAGCTTTCTTT.

This clone was detected only a few times. The rearrangement joins TRBV29-1 to TRBJ2-2; 7 nucleotides align to TRBD1. The trim removed 4 bases at V and 7 bases at J, leaving 0 bases unmatched. Germline CDR1 and CDR2: SQVTM and ANQGSEA. There are 11 residues in the CDR3. CDR3 bases: TGCAGCGTTGGGACAGGCGGGGAGCTGTTTTTT. Translated: CSVGTGGELFF.

The rearrangement links TRBV6-5 to TRBJ2-7; D not certain. The CDR3 loop spans 13 amino acids. Looked up from germline, CDR1 is MNHEY and CDR2 is SVGAGI. V lost 7 bases and J 0 bases, leaving 10 bases between the germline ends. The CDR3 DNA reads as TGTGCCAGCATTGACTCCAGCTCCTACGAGCAGTACTTC. It encodes CASIDSSSYEQYF.

This chain uses TRBV18 with TRBJ2-5; D is uncertain. Germline values: CDR1 KGHSH, CDR2 LQKENI. This CDR3 spans 12 amino acids. Trimming took off 0 bases at V and 5 bases at J, with 4 bases between the two ends. The CDR3 bases are TGTGCCAGCTCACCACCGGGGGAGACCCAGTACTTC. This codes for CASSPPGETQYF. Looking up the rest from reference TRBV18 and TRBJ2-5 gives the full variable domain: NAGVMQNPRHLVRRRGQEARLRCSPMKGHSHVYWYRQLPEEGLKFMVYLQKENIIDESGMPKERFSAEFPKEGPSILRIQQVVRGDSAAYFCASSPPGETQYFGPGTRLLVL.

The chain has TRBV30 and TRBJ2-6, with D perhaps matching TRBD1 or TRBD2 (5 bases each). Trimming removed 6 bases at V and 10 bases at J, with 19 bases between. This CDR3 region has 14 residues. Germline-derived CDR1 and CDR2 are GTSNPN and SVGIG (reference sequence). The CDR3 spells CACTLKGPTNVLTF. CDR3 bases: TGTGCCTGTACTCTAAAGGGACCCACAAACGTCCTGACTTTC.

The chain links TRBV29-1 to TRBJ2-7; no definite D call. Germline values: CDR1 SQVTM, CDR2 ANQGSEA. Trimming took 5 bases from V and 0 from J, leaving 11 bases between them. This CDR3 has 13 residues. CDR3 sequence reads: CSVLGFSSYEQYF. The CDR3 nucleotides read TGCAGCGTTCTTGGGTTCAGCTCCTACGAGCAGTACTTC.

Here the CDR3 DNA reads TGTGCCAGTAGTACACTGGACAGAAACTATGGCTACACCTTC. It encodes CASSTLDRNYGYTF. This chain connects TRBV19 to TRBJ1-2; maybe TRBD1 (6 bases). V lost 4 bases to trimming and J lost 2 bases, with 11 bases between them. The germline V gene encodes CDR1 LNHDA and CDR2 SQIVND (reference sequence). The CDR3 consists of 14 residues. Drawing the rest from reference TRBV19 and TRBJ1-2, the complete variable domain is DGGITQSPKYLFRKEGQNVTLSCEQNLNHDAMYWYRQDPGQGLRLIYYSQIVNDFQKGDIAEGYSVSREKKESFPLTVTSAQKNPTAFYLCASSTLDRNYGYTFGSGTRLTVV.

This rearrangement joins TRBV9 to TRBJ1-2; 7 bases match TRBD1. CDR3 size: 15 residues. Germline V lookup: CDR1 SGDLS, CDR2 YYNGEE. V gave up 3 bases and J gave up 4 bases; unmatched junction bases: 9. The CDR3 spells CASSASRQGGYGYTF. The CDR3 nucleotides are TGTGCCAGCAGCGCCTCGCGACAGGGAGGCTATGGCTACACCTTC.

This clone has only a few counts. The rearrangement links TRBV29-1 to TRBJ2-5; either TRBD1 or TRBD2 may supply D (5 bases each). This CDR3 is built from 13 residues. Germline V gene lookup returns CDR1 SQVTM and CDR2 ANQGSEA. Trimming took 4 bases from V and 5 from J, leaving 14 bases between them. In DNA form, the CDR3 reads TGCAGCGTTGTTTGGGACCGAAGGGAGACCCAGTACTTC. The encoded protein is CSVVWDRRETQYF.

This sequence joins TRBV5-1 and TRBJ2-6; no definite D call. The V end lost 0 bases, the J end lost 4 bases, and 11 bases lay between the germline ends. There are 16 residues in the CDR3. CDR1 and CDR2 (germline): SGHRS, YFSETQ. CDR3 DNA: TGCGCCAGCAGCTTGGCCGGCACCGCGGGGGCCAACGTCCTGACTTTC. This sequence encodes CASSLAGTAGANVLTF.

J is TRBJ2-7 and V is TRBV28, with TRBD1 matching over 9 bases. CDR3 length: 14 amino acids. V gave up 3 bases and J gave up 4 bases; unmatched junction bases: 4. Germline CDR1 MDHEN, CDR2 SYDVKM. In nucleotides, the CDR3 is TGTGCCAGCAGTTTCGCACAGGGGGCTTACGAGCAGTACTTC. It translates to CASSFAQGAYEQYF.

There are a few counts of this clone. This chain connects TRBV29-1 to TRBJ2-7; the match to TRBD1 covers 8 bases. V lost 5 bases, J lost 5 bases, and 5 bases stayed unmatched. The germline CDR1 and CDR2 sequences are SQVTM and ANQGSEA. The CDR3 is made up of 12 amino acids. CDR3 loop: CSVSRGPHEQYF. The CDR3, as DNA: TGCAGCGTTTCCAGGGGGCCCCACGAGCAGTACTTC.

The CDR3 nucleotides are TGCGCCAGCAGCCAAGACGGGTCTGAAGCTTTCTTT. Translated, it gives CASSQDGSEAFF. J is TRBJ1-1 and V is TRBV4-3; no clear D. Germline CDR1 reads LGHNA; CDR2 reads YSLEER. V gave up 0 bases and J gave up 6 bases, with 5 bases separating them. The CDR3 is made up of 12 amino acids.

This clone was recorded a few times. The chain has TRBV30 and TRBJ1-1; D is ambiguous. Trimming cost V 3 bases and J 1 base, with 12 bases left between them. The length of the CDR3 is 14 residues. CDR1 and CDR2 (germline): GTSNPN, SVGIG (reference sequence). This CDR3 is CAWRDGVGNTEAFF. In DNA, the CDR3 is TGTGCCTGGAGGGACGGCGTGGGGAACACTGAAGCTTTCTTT.